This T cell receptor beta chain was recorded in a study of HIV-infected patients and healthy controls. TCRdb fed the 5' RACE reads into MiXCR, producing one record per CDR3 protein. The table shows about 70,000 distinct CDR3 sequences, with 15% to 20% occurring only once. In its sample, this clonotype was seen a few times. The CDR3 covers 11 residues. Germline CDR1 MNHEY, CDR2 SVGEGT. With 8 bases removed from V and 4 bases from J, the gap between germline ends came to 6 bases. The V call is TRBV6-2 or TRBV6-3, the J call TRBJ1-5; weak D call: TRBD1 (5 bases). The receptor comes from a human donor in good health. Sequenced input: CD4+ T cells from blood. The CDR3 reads CASGGNQPQHF. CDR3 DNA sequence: TGTGCCAGCGGGGGAAATCAGCCCCAGCATTTT.